This is a list of T cell receptor beta chains from one sample in a study of CD8+ T cells in alopecia areata. Libraries were prepared by immunoSEQ multiplex PCR; TCRdb keeps only in-frame clonotypes and omits some of them. The repertoire holds around 180,000 clones, with around 60% as singletons. The sample was CD4+ T cells sorted from blood, taken around week 49, from a patient treated with tofacitinib. These receptors were obtained from a human donor with alopecia areata. The CDR3 runs from the conserved cysteine through the conserved F or W. Fields, in order: CDR3 DNA, CDR3 protein, J gene, clone size, V gene, D gene. A D gene is named only where the DNA matches it firmly. Not all rows give a size; the values are once, few, many and, for expanded clones, a class.

CDR3nt: TGTGCCTGGACCCTTCGGCCCATGAACACTGAAGCTTTCTTT
CDR3aa: CAWTLRPMNTEAFF
j_gene: TRBJ1-1
abundance: NA
v_gene: TRBV30
d_gene: NA

CDR3nt: TGTGCCAGCAGCCCTCAGGGTTCCGAAAAACTGTTTTTT
CDR3aa: CASSPQGSEKLFF
j_gene: TRBJ1-4
abundance: few
v_gene: TRBV7-2
d_gene: NA

CDR3nt: TGTGCCAGCAGCCCGCGGGGGGGCGGAGATACGCAGTATTTT
CDR3aa: CASSPRGGGDTQYF
j_gene: TRBJ2-3
abundance: NA
v_gene: TRBV11-3
d_gene: TRBD2

CDR3nt: TGTGCCTGGACAGGACAGGGACGCCAAGAGACCCAGTACTTC
CDR3aa: CAWTGQGRQETQYF
j_gene: TRBJ2-5
abundance: NA
v_gene: TRBV30
d_gene: TRBD1

CDR3nt: TGTGCCTGGAGTTCTGGTAACAATCAGCCCCAGCATTTT
CDR3aa: CAWSSGNNQPQHF
j_gene: TRBJ1-5
abundance: once
v_gene: TRBV30
d_gene: NA

CDR3nt: TGTGCCAGCAGCCCTGACGCCTATGGCTACACCTTC
CDR3aa: CASSPDAYGYTF
j_gene: TRBJ1-2
abundance: NA
v_gene: TRBV7-9
d_gene: NA

CDR3nt: TGCGCCAGCAACACGGAGGGAGTCGGATCTGAAGCTTTCTTT
CDR3aa: CASNTEGVGSEAFF
j_gene: TRBJ1-1
abundance: NA
v_gene: TRBV5-1
d_gene: NA

CDR3nt: TGTGCCACCAGCAGTGTATTCCAAGAGACCCAGTACTTC
CDR3aa: CATSSVFQETQYF
j_gene: TRBJ2-5
abundance: NA
v_gene: TRBV15
d_gene: NA

CDR3nt: TGCGCCAGCAGCCAAGATTGGGAGAATAATTCACCCCTCCACTTT
CDR3aa: CASSQDWENNSPLHF
j_gene: TRBJ1-6
abundance: few
v_gene: TRBV4-3
d_gene: NA

CDR3nt: TGTGCCACCTTGACAGGGAGCGGTCAGCCCCAGCATTTT
CDR3aa: CATLTGSGQPQHF
j_gene: TRBJ1-5
abundance: NA
v_gene: TRBV6-6
d_gene: TRBD1